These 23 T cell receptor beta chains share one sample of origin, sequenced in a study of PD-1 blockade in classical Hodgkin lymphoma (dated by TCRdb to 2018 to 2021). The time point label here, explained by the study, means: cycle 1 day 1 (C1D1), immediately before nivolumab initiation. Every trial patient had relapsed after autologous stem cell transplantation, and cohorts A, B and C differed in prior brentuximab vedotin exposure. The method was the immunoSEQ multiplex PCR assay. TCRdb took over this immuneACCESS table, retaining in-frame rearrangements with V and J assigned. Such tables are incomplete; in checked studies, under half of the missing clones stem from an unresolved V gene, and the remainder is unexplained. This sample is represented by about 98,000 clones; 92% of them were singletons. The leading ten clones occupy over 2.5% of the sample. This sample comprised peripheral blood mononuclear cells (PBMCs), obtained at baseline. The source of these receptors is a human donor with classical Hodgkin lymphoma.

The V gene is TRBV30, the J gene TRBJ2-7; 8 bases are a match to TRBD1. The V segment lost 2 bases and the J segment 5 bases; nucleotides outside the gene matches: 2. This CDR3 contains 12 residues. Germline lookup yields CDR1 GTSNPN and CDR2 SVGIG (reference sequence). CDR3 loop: CAWSRQGNEQYF. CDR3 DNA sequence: TGTGCCTGGAGTCGACAGGGGAACGAGCAGTACTTC.

The CDR3 nucleotides read TGTGCCAGCAGCTCTTCTACTAGCGGGAGTCATCGCACAGATACGCAGTATTTT. Residues: CASSSSTSGSHRTDTQYF. This chain connects TRBV7-2 to TRBJ2-3; TRBD2 agrees at 11 bases. Germline V lookup: CDR1 SGHTA, CDR2 FQGNSA. The CDR3 is 18 amino acids. With V trimmed by 4 bases and J by 1 base, 10 bases remained unmatched.

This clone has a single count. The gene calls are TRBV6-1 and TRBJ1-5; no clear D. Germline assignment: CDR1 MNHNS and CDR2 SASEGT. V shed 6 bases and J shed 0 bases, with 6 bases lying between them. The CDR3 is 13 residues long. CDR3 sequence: CASRFYSNQPQHF. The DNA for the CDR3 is TGTGCCAGCAGGTTTTATAGCAATCAGCCCCAGCATTTT.

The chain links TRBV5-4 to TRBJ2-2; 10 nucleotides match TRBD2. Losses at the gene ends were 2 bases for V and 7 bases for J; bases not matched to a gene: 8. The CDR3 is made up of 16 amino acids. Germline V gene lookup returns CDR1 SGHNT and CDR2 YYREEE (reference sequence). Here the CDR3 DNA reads TGTGCCAGCAGCTTTCCCCTAGCGGGAGTGGGCGGGGAGCTGTTTTTT. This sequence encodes CASSFPLAGVGGELFF.

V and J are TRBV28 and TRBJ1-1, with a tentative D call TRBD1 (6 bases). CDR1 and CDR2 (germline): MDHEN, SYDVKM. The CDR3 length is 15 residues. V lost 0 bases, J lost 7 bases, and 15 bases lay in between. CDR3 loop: CASSLWDSKLIEAFF. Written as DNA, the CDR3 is TGTGCCAGCAGTTTATGGGACAGCAAGCTTATTGAAGCTTTCTTT. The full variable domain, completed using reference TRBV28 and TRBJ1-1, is DVKVTQSSRYLVKRTGEKVFLECVQDMDHENMFWYRQDPGLGLRLIYFSYDVKMKEKGDIPEGYSVSREKKERFSLILESASTNQTSMYLCASSLWDSKLIEAFFGQGTRLTVV.

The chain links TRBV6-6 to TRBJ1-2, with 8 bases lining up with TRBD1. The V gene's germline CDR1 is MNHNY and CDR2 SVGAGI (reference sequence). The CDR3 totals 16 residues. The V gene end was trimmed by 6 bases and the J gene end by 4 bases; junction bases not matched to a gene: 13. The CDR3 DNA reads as TGTGCCAGCAGGAGCTCGCAGGGGGCGGGCGGCTATGGCTACACCTTC. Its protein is CASRSSQGAGGYGYTF.

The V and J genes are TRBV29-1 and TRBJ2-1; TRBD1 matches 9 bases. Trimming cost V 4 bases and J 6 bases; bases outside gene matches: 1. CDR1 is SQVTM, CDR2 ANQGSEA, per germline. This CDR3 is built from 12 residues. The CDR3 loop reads CSVADRGNEQFF. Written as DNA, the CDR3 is TGCAGCGTTGCGGACAGGGGCAATGAGCAGTTCTTC.

The CDR3 bases are TGCAGCGTCGAGGGGGCGAGTACCGGGGAGCTGTTTTTT. This translates into CSVEGASTGELFF. This chain uses TRBV29-1 with TRBJ2-2; 7 bases are shared with TRBD1. Germline V CDR1 and CDR2: SQVTM, ANQGSEA. The CDR3 is 13 residues long. V trimming: 6 bases; J trimming: 5 bases; junction bases outside the gene matches: 6.

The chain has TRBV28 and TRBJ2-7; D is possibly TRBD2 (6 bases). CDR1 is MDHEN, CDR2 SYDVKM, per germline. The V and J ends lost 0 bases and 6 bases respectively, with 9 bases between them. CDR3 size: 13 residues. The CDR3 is CASSLWREREQYF. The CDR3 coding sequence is TGTGCCAGCAGTTTATGGCGGGAACGCGAGCAGTACTTC.

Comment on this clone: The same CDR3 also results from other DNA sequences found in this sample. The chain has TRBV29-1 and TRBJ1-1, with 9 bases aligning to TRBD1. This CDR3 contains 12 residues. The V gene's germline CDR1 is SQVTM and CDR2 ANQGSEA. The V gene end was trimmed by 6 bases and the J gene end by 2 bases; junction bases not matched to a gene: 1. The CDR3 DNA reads TGCAGCGTGGGACAGGGAAACACTGAAGCTTTCTTT. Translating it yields CSVGQGNTEAFF.

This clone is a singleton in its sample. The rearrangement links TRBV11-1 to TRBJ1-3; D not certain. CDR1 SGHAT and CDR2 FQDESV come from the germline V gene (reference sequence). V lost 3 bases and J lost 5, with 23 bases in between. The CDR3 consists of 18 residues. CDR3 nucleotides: TGTGCCAGCAGCTTCGACCCAACGCCCCGGGCCGACCGAAACACCATATATTTT. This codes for CASSFDPTPRADRNTIYF.

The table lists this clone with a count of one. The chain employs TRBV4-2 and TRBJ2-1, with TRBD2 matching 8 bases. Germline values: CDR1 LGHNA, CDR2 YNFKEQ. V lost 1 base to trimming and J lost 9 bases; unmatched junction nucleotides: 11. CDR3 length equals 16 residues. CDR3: CASSQGELAVHIEQFF. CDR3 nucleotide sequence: TGTGCCAGCAGCCAAGGTGAACTAGCGGTACATATTGAGCAGTTCTTC.

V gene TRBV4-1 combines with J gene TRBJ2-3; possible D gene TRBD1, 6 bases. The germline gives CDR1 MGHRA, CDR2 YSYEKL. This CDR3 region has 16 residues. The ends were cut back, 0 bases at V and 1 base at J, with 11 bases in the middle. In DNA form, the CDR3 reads TGCGCCAGCAGCCAAGATGGGGCAGGGGGCACAGATACGCAGTATTTT. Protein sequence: CASSQDGAGGTDTQYF.

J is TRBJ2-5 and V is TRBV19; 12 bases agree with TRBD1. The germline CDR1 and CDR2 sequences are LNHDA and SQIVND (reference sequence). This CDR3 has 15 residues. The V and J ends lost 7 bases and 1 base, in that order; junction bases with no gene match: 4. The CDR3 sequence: CASTRGQGAQETQYF. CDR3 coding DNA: TGTGCCAGTACCAGGGGACAGGGGGCCCAAGAGACCCAGTACTTC.

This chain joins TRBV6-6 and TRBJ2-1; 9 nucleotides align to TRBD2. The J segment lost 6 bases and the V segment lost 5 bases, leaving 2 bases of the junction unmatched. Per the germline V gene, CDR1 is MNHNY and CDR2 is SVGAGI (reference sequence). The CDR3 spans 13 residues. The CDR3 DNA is TGTGCCAGCAGTCCTAGCGGGGCCAATGAGCAGTTCTTC. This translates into CASSPSGANEQFF.

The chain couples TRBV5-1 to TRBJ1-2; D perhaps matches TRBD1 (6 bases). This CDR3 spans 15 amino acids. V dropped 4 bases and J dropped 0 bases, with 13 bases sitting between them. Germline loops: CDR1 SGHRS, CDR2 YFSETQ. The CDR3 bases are TGCGCCAGCAGCCCGAGACAGGCTACTAACTATGGCTACACCTTC. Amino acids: CASSPRQATNYGYTF.

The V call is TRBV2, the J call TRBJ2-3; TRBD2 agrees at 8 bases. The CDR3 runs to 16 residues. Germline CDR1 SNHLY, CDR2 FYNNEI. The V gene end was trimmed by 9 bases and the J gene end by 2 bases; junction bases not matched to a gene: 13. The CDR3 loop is CARPPREGKYTDTQYF. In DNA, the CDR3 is TGTGCCAGACCCCCACGGGAGGGGAAGTACACAGATACGCAGTATTTT. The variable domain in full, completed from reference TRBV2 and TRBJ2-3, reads EPEVTQTPSHQVTQMGQEVILRCVPISNHLYFYWYRQILGQKVEFLVSFYNNEISEKSEIFDDQFSVERPDGSNFTLKIRSTKLEDSAMYFCARPPREGKYTDTQYFGPGTRLTVL.

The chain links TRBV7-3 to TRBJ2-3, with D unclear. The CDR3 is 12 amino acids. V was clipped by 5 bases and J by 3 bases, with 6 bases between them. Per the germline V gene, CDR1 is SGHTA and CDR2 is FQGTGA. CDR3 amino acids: CASSKMTDTQYF. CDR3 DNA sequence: TGTGCCAGCAGCAAAATGACAGATACGCAGTATTTT. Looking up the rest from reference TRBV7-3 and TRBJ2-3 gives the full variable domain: GAGVSQTPSNKVTEKGKYVELRCDPISGHTALYWYRQSLGQGPEFLIYFQGTGAADDSGLPNDRFFAVRPEGSVSTLKIQRTERGDSAVYLCASSKMTDTQYFGPGTRLTVL.

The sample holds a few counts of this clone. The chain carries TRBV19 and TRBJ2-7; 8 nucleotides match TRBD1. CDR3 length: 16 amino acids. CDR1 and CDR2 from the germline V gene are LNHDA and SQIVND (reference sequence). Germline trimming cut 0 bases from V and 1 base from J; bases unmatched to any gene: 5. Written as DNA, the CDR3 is TGTGCCAGTAGTATAGATCTATGGGACAGGTCCTACGAGCAGTACTTC. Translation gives CASSIDLWDRSYEQYF.

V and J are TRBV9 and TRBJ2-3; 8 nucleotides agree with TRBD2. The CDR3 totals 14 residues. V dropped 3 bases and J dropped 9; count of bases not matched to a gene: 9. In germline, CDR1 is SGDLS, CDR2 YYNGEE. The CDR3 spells CASSEPTPGGTQYF. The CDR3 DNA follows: TGTGCCAGCAGCGAGCCGACCCCGGGGGGGACGCAGTATTTT.

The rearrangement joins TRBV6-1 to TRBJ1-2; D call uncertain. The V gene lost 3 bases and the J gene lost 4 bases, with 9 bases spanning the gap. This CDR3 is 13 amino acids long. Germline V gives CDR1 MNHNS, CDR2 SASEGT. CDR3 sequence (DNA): TGTGCCAGCAGTGATCTACTGGGCTATGGCTACACCTTC. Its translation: CASSDLLGYGYTF.

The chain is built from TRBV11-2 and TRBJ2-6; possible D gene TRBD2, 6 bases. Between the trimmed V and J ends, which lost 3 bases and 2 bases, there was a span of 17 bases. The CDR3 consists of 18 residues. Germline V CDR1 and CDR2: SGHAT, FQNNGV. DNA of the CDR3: TGTGCCAGCAGCTTGGGGCATCAGTGGGGGGCTGGGGCCAACGTCCTGACTTTC. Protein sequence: CASSLGHQWGAGANVLTF.

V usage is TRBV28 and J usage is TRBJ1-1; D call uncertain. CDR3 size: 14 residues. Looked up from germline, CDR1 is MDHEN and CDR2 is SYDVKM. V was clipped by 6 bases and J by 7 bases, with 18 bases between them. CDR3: CASRRSATGVEAFF. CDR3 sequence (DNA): TGTGCCAGCAGAAGAAGCGCCACCGGGGTTGAAGCTTTCTTT.